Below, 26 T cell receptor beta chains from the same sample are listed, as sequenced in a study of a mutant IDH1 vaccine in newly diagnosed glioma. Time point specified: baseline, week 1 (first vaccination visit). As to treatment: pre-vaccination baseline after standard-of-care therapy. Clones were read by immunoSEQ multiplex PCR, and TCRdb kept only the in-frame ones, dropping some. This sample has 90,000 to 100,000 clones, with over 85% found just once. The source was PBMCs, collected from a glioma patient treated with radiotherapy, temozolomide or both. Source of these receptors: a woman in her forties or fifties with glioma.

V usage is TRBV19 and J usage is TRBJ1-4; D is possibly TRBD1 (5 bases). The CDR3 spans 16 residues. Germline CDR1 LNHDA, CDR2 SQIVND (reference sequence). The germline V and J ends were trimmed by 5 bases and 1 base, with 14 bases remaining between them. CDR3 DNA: TGTGCCAGTAGTCTGGGGGGTACGGGAACTAATGAAAAACTGTTTTTT. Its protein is CASSLGGTGTNEKLFF. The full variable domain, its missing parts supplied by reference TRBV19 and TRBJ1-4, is DGGITQSPKYLFRKEGQNVTLSCEQNLNHDAMYWYRQDPGQGLRLIYYSQIVNDFQKGDIAEGYSVSREKKESFPLTVTSAQKNPTAFYLCASSLGGTGTNEKLFFGSGTQLSVL.

CDR3 in amino acids: CASSPPGLAGTGELFF. The CDR3 nucleotides are TGCGCCAGCAGCCCGCCAGGACTAGCGGGGACCGGGGAGCTGTTTTTT. The gene calls are TRBV4-1 and TRBJ2-2; TRBD2 matches at 12 bases. With V trimmed by 4 bases and J by 5 bases, 5 bases remained unmatched. From germline, CDR1 is MGHRA and CDR2 YSYEKL. The CDR3 is 16 amino acids.

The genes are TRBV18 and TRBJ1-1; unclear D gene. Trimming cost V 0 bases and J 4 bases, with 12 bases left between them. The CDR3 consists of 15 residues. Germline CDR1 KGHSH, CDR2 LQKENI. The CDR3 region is CASSPPGLRTTEAFF. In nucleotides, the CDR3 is TGTGCCAGCTCACCACCGGGCTTGAGGACCACTGAAGCTTTCTTT.

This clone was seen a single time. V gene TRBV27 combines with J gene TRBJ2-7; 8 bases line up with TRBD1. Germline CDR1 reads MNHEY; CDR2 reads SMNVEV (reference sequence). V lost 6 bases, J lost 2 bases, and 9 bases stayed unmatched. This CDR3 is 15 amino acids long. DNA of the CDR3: TGTGCCAGCAGCCGGACAGGGTCCCCCGCCTACGAGCAGTACTTC. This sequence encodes CASSRTGSPAYEQYF.

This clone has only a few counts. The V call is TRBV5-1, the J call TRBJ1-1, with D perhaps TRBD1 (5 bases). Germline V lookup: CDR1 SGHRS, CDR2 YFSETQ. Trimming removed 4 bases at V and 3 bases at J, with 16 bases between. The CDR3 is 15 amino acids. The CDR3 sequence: CASSPTWDWDTEAFF. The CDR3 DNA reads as TGCGCCAGCAGCCCGACTTGGGACTGGGACACTGAAGCTTTCTTT. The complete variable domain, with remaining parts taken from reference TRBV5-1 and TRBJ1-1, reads KAGVTQTPRYLIKTRGQQVTLSCSPISGHRSVSWYQQTPGQGLQFLFEYFSETQRNKGNFPGRFSGRQFSNSRSEMNVSTLELGDSALYLCASSPTWDWDTEAFFGQGTRLTVV.

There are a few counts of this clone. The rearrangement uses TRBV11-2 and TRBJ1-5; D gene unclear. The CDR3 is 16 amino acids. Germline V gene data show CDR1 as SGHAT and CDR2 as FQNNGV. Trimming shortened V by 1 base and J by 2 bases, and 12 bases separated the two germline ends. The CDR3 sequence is CASSLVKGNGNQPQHF. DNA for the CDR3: TGTGCCAGCAGCTTAGTAAAGGGAAACGGCAATCAGCCCCAGCATTTT.

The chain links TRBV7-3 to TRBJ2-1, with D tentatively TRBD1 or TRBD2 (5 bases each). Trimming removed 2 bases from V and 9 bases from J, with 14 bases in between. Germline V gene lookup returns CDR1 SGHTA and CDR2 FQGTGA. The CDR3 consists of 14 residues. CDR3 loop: CASSLERGNGEQFF. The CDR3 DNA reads TGTGCCAGCAGCTTAGAGAGGGGTAACGGTGAGCAGTTCTTC.

CDR3: CASSLGQKRETQYF. The CDR3 nucleotides read TGCGCCAGCAGCTTGGGACAGAAAAGAGAGACCCAGTACTTC. The rearrangement joins TRBV5-1 to TRBJ2-5; weak D call: TRBD1 (5 bases). Trimming cost V 0 bases and J 4 bases, with 10 bases left between them. Germline CDR1 and CDR2: SGHRS and YFSETQ. There are 14 residues in the CDR3.

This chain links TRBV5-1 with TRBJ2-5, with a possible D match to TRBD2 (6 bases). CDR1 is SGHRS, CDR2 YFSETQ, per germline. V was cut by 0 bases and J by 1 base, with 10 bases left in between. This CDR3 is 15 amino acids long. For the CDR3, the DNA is TGCGCCAGCAGCTTGGCGGCGGGGATCCAAGAGACCCAGTACTTC. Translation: CASSLAAGIQETQYF.

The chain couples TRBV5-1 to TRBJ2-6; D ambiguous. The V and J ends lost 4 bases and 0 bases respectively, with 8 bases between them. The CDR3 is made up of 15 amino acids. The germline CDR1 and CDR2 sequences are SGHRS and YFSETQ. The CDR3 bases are TGCGCCAGCAGCAATGGGCTCTCTGGGGCCAACGTCCTGACTTTC. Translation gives CASSNGLSGANVLTF.

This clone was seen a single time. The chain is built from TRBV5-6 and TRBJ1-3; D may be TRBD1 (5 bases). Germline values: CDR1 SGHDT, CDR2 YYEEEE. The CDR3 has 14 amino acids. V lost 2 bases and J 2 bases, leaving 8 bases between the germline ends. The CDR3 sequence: CASSFGTAGNTIYF. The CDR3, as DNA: TGTGCCAGCAGCTTCGGGACTGCTGGAAACACCATATATTTT.

Here the CDR3 reads CASSLRFLMGETQYF. For the CDR3, the DNA is TGTGCCAGCAGCTTGAGGTTTTTAATGGGAGAGACCCAGTACTTC. The rearrangement links TRBV5-4 to TRBJ2-5; D is uncertain. Trimming removed 1 base from V and 4 bases from J, with 14 bases in between. CDR3 length: 15 amino acids. The germline CDR1 and CDR2 sequences are SGHNT and YYREEE (reference sequence).

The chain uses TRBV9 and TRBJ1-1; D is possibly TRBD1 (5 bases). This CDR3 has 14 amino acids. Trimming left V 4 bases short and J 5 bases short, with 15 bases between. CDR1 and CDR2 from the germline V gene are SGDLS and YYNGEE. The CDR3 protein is CASSLRAWPTEAFF. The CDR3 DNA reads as TGTGCCAGCAGCCTCAGGGCCTGGCCGACTGAAGCTTTCTTT. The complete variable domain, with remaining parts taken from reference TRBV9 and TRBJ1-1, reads DSGVTQTPKHLITATGQRVTLRCSPRSGDLSVYWYQQSLDQGLQFLIQYYNGEERAKGNILERFSAQQFPDLHSELNLSSLELGDSALYFCASSLRAWPTEAFFGQGTRLTVV.

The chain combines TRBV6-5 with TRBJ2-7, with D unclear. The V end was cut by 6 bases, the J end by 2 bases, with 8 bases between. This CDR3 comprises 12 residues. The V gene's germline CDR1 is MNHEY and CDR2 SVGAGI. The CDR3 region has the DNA TGTGCCAGCAGGACGCTACCCTACGAGCAGTACTTC. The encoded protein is CASRTLPYEQYF.

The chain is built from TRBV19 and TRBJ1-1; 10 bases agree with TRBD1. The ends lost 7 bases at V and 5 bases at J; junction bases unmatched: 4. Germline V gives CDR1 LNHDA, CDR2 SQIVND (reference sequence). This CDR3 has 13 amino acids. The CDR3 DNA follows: TGTGCCAGTATTCGACAGGGGGCGACTGAAGCTTTCTTT. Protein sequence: CASIRQGATEAFF.

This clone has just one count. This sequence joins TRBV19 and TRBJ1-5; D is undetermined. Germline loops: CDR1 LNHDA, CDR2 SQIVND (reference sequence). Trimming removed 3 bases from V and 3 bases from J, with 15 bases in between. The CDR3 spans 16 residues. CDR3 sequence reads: CASSIIQKVPNQPQHF. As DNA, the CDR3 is TGTGCCAGTAGTATCATTCAGAAGGTTCCCAATCAGCCCCAGCATTTT.

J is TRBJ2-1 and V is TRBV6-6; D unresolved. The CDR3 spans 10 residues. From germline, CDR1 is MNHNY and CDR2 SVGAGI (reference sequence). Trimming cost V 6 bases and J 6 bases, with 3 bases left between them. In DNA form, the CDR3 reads TGTGCCAGCAGCCTCAATGAGCAGTTCTTC. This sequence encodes CASSLNEQFF.

The CDR3 region has the DNA TGTGCCAGCAGCTTTACGGATTCCCCTCGAGAGACCCAGTACTTC. Translation: CASSFTDSPRETQYF. The chain joins TRBV7-9 to TRBJ2-5, with unresolved D. This CDR3 region has 15 residues. Germline CDR1 and CDR2: SEHNR and FQNEAQ (reference sequence). Trimming shortened V by 3 bases and J by 4 bases, and 15 bases separated the two germline ends.

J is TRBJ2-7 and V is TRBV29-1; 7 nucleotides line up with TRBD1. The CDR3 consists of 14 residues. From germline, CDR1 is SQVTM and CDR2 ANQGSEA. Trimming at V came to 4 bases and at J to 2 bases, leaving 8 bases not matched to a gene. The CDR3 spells CSVANTGVTYEQYF. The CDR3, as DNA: TGCAGCGTTGCAAACACAGGGGTCACCTACGAGCAGTACTTC.

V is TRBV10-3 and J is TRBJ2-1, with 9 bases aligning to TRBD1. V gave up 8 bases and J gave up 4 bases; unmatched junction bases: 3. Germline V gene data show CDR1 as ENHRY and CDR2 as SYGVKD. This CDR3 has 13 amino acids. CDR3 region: CAIGGQGYNEQFF. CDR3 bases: TGTGCCATCGGGGGACAGGGTTACAATGAGCAGTTCTTC.

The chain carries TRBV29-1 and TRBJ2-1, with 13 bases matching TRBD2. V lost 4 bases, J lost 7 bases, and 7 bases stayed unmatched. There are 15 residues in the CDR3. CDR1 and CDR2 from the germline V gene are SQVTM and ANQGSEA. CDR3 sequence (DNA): TGCAGCGTTGTTACTAGCGGGAGGGCGTTGAATGAGCAGTTCTTC. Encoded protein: CSVVTSGRALNEQFF.

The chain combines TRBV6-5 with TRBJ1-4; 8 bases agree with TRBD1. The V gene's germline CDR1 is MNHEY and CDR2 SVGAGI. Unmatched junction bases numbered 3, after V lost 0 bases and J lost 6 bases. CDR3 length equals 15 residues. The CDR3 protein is CASSYSNRGDEKLFF. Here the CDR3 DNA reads TGTGCCAGCAGTTACTCGAACAGGGGGGATGAAAAACTGTTTTTT.

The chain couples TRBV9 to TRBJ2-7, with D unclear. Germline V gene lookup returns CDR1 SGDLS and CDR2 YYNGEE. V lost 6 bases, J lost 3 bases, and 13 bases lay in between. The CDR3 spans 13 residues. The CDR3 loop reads CASTPVVVYEQYF. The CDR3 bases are TGTGCCAGCACCCCCGTAGTGGTCTACGAGCAGTACTTC.

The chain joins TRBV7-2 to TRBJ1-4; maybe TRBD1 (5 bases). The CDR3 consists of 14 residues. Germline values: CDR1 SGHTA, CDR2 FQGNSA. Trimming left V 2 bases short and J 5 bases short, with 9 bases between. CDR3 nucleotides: TGTGCCAGCAGCTTATTTGGGGGGAATGAAAAACTGTTTTTT. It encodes CASSLFGGNEKLFF.

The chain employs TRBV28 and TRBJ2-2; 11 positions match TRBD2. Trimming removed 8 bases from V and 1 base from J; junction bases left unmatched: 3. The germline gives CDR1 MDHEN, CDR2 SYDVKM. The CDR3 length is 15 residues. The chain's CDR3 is CASRTSGLNTGELFF. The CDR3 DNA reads TGTGCCAGCCGGACTAGCGGGTTGAACACCGGGGAGCTGTTTTTT.

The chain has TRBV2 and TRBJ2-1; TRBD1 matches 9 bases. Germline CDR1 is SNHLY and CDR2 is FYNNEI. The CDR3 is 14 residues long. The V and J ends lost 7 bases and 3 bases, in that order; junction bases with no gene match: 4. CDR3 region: CASNRDRDYNEQFF. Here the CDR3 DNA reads TGTGCCAGCAACCGGGACAGGGACTACAATGAGCAGTTCTTC.